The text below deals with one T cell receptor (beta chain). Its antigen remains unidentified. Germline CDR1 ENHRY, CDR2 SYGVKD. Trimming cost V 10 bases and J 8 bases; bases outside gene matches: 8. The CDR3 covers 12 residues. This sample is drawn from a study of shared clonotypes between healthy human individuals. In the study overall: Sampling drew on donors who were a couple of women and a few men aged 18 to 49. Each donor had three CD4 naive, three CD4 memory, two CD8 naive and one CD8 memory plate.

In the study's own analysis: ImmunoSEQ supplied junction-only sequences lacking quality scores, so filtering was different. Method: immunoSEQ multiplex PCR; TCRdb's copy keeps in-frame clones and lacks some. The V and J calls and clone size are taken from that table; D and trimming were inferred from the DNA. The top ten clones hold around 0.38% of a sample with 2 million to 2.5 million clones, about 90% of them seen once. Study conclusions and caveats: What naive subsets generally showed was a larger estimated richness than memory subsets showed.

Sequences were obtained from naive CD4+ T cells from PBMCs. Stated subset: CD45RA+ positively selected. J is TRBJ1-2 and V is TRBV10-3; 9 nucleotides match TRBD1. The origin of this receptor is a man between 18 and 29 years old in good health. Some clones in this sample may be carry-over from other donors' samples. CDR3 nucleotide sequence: TGTGCCACCGAGGGACAGGGTGAGGGCTACACCTTC. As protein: CATEGQGEGYTF.